One T cell receptor beta chain is described in this entry. Its cognate antigen is unknown. This specimen belongs to a study of T cell responses to AZD1222 COVID-19 vaccine. The ends were cut back, 0 bases at V and 0 bases at J, with 6 bases in the middle. The germline V gene has CDR1 SGHVS and CDR2 FQNEAQ. The CDR3 covers 14 residues. The assay was immunoSEQ multiplex PCR, and TCRdb's table has in-frame clones only and misses some. The sample consists of fewer than 110,000 clones, around nine tenths of them appearing once. Study results and limitations: Unmutated variant regions are reportedly the target of nearly half of TCRs that are spike-specific. Vaccine-related CD4 TCRs covered spike, predominating at 160-218 and 743-854. Baseline antibody screening turned up just five to seven seropositive AZD1222 recipients. Donors were chiefly white British, with a greater number of females, and clonal diversity was perhaps underestimated.

This receptor was obtained from an adult who received the AZD1222 COVID-19 vaccine. Specimen: peripheral blood, collected 28 days after the second AZD1222 dose. J is TRBJ2-7 and V is TRBV7-8; D is uncertain. The CDR3 loop is CASSLAGISYEQYF. CDR3 nucleotide sequence: TGTGCCAGCAGCTTAGCAGGGATCTCCTACGAGCAGTACTTC.